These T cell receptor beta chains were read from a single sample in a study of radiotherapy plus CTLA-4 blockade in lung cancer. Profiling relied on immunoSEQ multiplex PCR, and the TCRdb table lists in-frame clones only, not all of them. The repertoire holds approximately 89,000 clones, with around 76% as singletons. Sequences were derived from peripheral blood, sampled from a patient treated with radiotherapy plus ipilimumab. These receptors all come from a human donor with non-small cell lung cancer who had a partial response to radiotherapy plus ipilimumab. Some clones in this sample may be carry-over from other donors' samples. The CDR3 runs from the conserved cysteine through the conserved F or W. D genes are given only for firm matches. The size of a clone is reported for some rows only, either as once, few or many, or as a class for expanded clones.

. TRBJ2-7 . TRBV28 CASSTTTSISYEQYF TGTGCCAGCAGTACAACGACTAGTATTTCCTACGAGCAGTACTTC
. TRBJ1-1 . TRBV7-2 CASSWVRKTEAFF TGTGCCAGCAGCTGGGTCAGGAAGACTGAAGCTTTCTTT
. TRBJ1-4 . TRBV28 CASTGGGPGHEKLFF TGTGCCAGCACCGGGGGGGGGCCAGGGCATGAAAAACTGTTTTTT
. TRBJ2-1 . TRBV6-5 CASGAANLGGEQFF TGTGCCAGCGGGGCAGCAAACCTTGGCGGTGAGCAGTTCTTC
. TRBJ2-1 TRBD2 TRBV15 CATSRSRTASGRGVF TGTGCCACCAGCAGATCACGGACGGCTAGCGGTAGAGGGGTCTTC
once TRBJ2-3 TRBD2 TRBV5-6 CASSRAGASTDTQYF TGTGCCAGCAGCAGGGCGGGAGCTAGCACAGATACGCAGTATTTT
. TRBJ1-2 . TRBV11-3 CASSAGTGTGGYTF TGTGCCAGCAGCGCGGGGACGGGGACGGGTGGCTACACCTTC
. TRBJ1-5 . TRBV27 CASSLVGGGNQPQHF TGTGCCAGCAGTTTAGTCGGCGGCGGCAATCAGCCCCAGCATTTT
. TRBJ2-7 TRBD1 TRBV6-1 CASSQGQNYEQYF TGTGCCAGCAGCCAGGGACAGAACTACGAGCAGTACTTC
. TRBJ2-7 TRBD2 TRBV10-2 CASLAGEQYEQYF TGCGCCAGCTTAGCGGGAGAGCAGTACGAGCAGTACTTC
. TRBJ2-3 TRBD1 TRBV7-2 CASSPGGQGSDTQYF TGTGCCAGCAGCCCCGGGGGACAGGGCTCAGATACGCAGTATTTT
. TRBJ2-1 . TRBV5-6 CASSLGPSSYNEQFF TGTGCCAGCAGCTTGGGCCCGAGCTCCTACAATGAGCAGTTCTTC
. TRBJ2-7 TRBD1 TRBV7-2 CASSRMQGQADEQYF TGTGCCAGCAGCCGCATGCAGGGACAGGCTGACGAGCAGTACTTC
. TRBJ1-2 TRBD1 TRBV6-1 CASRPLDREDGYTF TGTGCCAGCAGACCCCTTGACAGGGAGGATGGCTACACCTTC
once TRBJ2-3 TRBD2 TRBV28 CASLERETFTQYF TGTGCCAGCCTAGAGCGGGAGACCTTTACGCAGTATTTT
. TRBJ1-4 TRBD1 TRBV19 CASKTGTANEKLFF TGTGCCAGTAAAACCGGGACAGCTAATGAAAAACTGTTTTTT
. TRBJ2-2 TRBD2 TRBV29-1 CSVTSGGGNTGELFF TGCAGCGTTACAAGCGGGGGGGGGAACACCGGGGAGCTGTTTTTT
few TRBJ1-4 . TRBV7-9 CASTPRRGSEKLFF TGTGCCAGCACCCCCCGAAGAGGCTCTGAAAAACTGTTTTTT
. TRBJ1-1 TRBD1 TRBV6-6 CASSYSGTGRDTEAFF TGTGCCAGCAGTTATTCCGGGACAGGGAGGGACACTGAAGCTTTCTTT
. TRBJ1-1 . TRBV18 CASSPQPMRDSEAFF TGTGCCAGCTCACCCCAACCTATGAGGGATAGTGAAGCTTTCTTT
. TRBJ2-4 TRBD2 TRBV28 CASGTVGLAEGKNIQYF TGTGCCAGCGGAACCGTGGGACTAGCGGAAGGCAAAAACATTCAGTACTTC
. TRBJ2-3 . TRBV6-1 CASSEWDSSTDTQYF TGTGCCAGCAGTGAATGGGACTCCTCCACAGATACGCAGTATTTT
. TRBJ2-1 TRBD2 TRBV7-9 CASSPGTSGRVFF TGTGCCAGCAGCCCAGGAACTAGCGGGAGGGTGTTCTTC
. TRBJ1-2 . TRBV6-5 CASQVAGAYGYTF TGTGCCAGTCAGGTTGCGGGGGCCTATGGCTACACCTTC
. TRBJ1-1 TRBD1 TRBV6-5 CASSGGTGNTEAFF TGTGCCAGCAGTGGGGGGACAGGGAACACTGAAGCTTTCTTT
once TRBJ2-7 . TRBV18 CASSRDTTYEQYF TGTGCCAGCTCCCGGGACACCACCTACGAGCAGTACTTC
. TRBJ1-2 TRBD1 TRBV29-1 CSVEVGTGFGYTF TGCAGCGTTGAAGTAGGGACAGGGTTTGGCTACACCTTC
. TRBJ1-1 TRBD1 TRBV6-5 CASPGTVTEAFF TGTGCCAGCCCCGGGACAGTCACTGAAGCTTTCTTT
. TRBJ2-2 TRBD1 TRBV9 CASSAGQPNTGELFF TGTGCCAGCAGCGCGGGACAGCCAAACACCGGGGAGCTGTTTTTT
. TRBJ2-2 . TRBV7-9 CASSLGLALTGELFF TGTGCCAGCAGCTTAGGTCTAGCGTTAACCGGGGAGCTGTTTTTT
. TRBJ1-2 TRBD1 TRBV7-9 CASSSMAWGQLNYGYTF TGTGCCAGCAGCTCCATGGCCTGGGGACAGCTTAACTATGGCTACACCTTC
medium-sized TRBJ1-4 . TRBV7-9 CASSLTGFGEKLFF TGTGCCAGCAGCCTTACAGGGTTCGGGGAAAAACTGTTTTTT
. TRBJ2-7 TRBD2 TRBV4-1 CASSHSGRRGLAGAYEQYF TGCGCCAGCAGCCACTCGGGAAGGAGGGGACTAGCGGGAGCCTACGAGCAGTACTTC
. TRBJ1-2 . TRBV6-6 CASSYHATFLGYGYTF TGTGCCAGCAGTTACCACGCCACGTTCCTAGGCTATGGCTACACCTTC
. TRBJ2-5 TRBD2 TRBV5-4 CASSRGGGARETQYF TGTGCCAGCAGCAGGGGCGGGGGGGCGAGAGAGACCCAGTACTTC
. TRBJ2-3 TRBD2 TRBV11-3 CASSLLAEHTQYF TGTGCCAGCAGCCTACTAGCGGAACATACGCAGTATTTT
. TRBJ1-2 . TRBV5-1 CASSLDFYGYTF TGCGCCAGCAGCTTGGACTTCTATGGCTACACCTTC
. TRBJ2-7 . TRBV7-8 CASSPVRGYEQYF TGTGCCAGCAGCCCAGTCAGGGGCTACGAGCAGTACTTC
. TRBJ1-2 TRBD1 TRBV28 CASSSETGLGYTF TGTGCCAGCAGTTCAGAGACAGGGTTAGGCTACACCTTC
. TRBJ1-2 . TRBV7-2 CASSLAVTGNYGYTF TGTGCCAGCAGCTTAGCGGTCACGGGGAACTATGGCTACACCTTC
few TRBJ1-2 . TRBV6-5 CASRASVYGYTF TGTGCCAGCAGAGCCTCGGTTTATGGCTACACCTTC
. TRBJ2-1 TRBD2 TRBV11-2 CASQIQRGGRNEQFF TGTGCCAGTCAAATCCAGCGGGGGGGCCGGAATGAGCAGTTCTTC
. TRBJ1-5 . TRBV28 CASSGGGGRQPQHF TGTGCCAGCAGTGGCGGGGGTGGGCGTCAGCCCCAGCATTTT
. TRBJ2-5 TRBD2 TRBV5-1 CASSSRTSGQETQYF TGCGCCAGCAGCTCCAGAACTAGCGGCCAAGAGACCCAGTACTTC
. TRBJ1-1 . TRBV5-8 CASSLLGGTGTEAFF TGTGCCAGCAGCTTATTAGGGGGAACGGGCACTGAAGCTTTCTTT
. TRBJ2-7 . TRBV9 CASSVGPPGARDEQYF TGTGCCAGCAGCGTCGGCCCCCCAGGGGCTAGGGACGAGCAGTACTTC
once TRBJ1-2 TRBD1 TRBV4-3 CASSQGTENFYGYTF TGCGCCAGCAGCCAGGGGACAGAAAACTTCTATGGCTACACCTTC
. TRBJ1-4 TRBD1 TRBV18 CASSPPTGAGEKLFF TGTGCCAGCTCACCACCGACAGGGGCCGGTGAAAAACTGTTTTTT